The 17 T cell receptor beta chains given below trace back to one sample, sequenced in a study of blood T cell repertoires in COVID-19. TCRdb's table, derived via immunoSEQ multiplex PCR, lists solely in-frame clones and lacks some. The data contain over 85,000 clones, approximately 86% of them singletons. Source material: peripheral blood. All receptors come from a man over 45 with acute or convalescent COVID-19.

CDR3 sequence reads: CASMHGQGALGYNEQFF. For the CDR3, the DNA is TGTGCCAGCATGCACGGACAGGGGGCATTGGGATACAATGAGCAGTTCTTC. The chain recombines TRBV27 with TRBJ2-1; 11 bases are a match to TRBD1. The V segment lost 7 bases and the J segment 4 bases; nucleotides outside the gene matches: 12. Per the germline V gene, CDR1 is MNHEY and CDR2 is SMNVEV (reference sequence). The length of the CDR3 is 17 residues.

This chain joins TRBV28 and TRBJ2-1; 12 nucleotides line up with TRBD2. The CDR3 loop spans 16 amino acids. Germline-derived CDR1 and CDR2 are MDHEN and SYDVKM. The V gene end was trimmed by 4 bases and the J gene end by 3 bases; junction bases not matched to a gene: 4. The CDR3 is CASSSQTSGSYNEQFF. CDR3 sequence (DNA): TGTGCCAGCAGTTCCCAGACTAGCGGGAGCTACAATGAGCAGTTCTTC.

The rearrangement links TRBV27 to TRBJ2-1; D gene ambiguous. CDR1 is MNHEY, CDR2 SMNVEV, per germline (reference sequence). CDR3 length: 14 residues. The V end was cut by 5 bases, the J end by 3 bases, with 11 bases between. CDR3 coding DNA: TGTGCCAGCAGTGTGACGGGTTACTACAATGAGCAGTTCTTC. It yields the protein CASSVTGYYNEQFF.

In this sample, this clone turned up a few times. V and J are TRBV27 and TRBJ2-5, with a tentative D call TRBD1 (6 bases). Germline lookup yields CDR1 MNHEY and CDR2 SMNVEV (reference sequence). Trimming took off 10 bases at V and 1 base at J, with 13 bases between the two ends. The CDR3 runs 13 residues. As DNA, the CDR3 is TGTGCCAATCCACAGGGCCGCCAAGAGACCCAGTACTTC. Translated: CANPQGRQETQYF.

This clone showed up just a few times. The rearrangement joins TRBV28 to TRBJ2-4; 8 bases agree with TRBD2. Germline V gene data show CDR1 as MDHEN and CDR2 as SYDVKM. This CDR3 region has 14 residues. The junction had 6 bases not matched to a gene; V was cut back by 3 bases and J by 8 bases. The CDR3 DNA sequence: TGTGCCAGCAGTTTCGCGGGAGGTGGGTACATTCAGTACTTC. Translating it yields CASSFAGGGYIQYF.

This chain joins TRBV19 and TRBJ1-1; no firm D call. Trimming pared 4 bases from V and 2 bases from J, leaving 14 bases between. Looked up from germline, CDR1 is LNHDA and CDR2 is SQIVND (reference sequence). The CDR3 has 15 residues. The CDR3 DNA follows: TGTGCCAGTAGTAAGGTGCGGACGGGAAACACTGAAGCTTTCTTT. Encoded protein: CASSKVRTGNTEAFF.

The J gene is TRBJ1-2, the V gene TRBV6-5, with 10 bases matching TRBD1. From germline, CDR1 is MNHEY and CDR2 SVGAGI. The CDR3 consists of 13 residues. V trimming: 8 bases; J trimming: 7 bases; junction bases outside the gene matches: 7. In nucleotides, the CDR3 is TGTGCCAGCGTGACAGGGGGCAGAGGTGGCTACACCTTC. Translating gives CASVTGGRGGYTF.

This clone was seen only a few times. The rearrangement links TRBV5-1 to TRBJ2-2, with 8 bases that match TRBD1. This CDR3 has 17 amino acids. From germline, CDR1 is SGHRS and CDR2 YFSETQ. V shed 0 bases and J 4 bases; nucleotides not matched to a gene: 8. CDR3 sequence: CASSLALDRVVTGELFF. Here the CDR3 DNA reads TGCGCCAGCAGCTTGGCCCTGGACAGGGTAGTCACCGGGGAGCTGTTTTTT. Full variable domain (rest looked up from reference TRBV5-1 and TRBJ2-2): KAGVTQTPRYLIKTRGQQVTLSCSPISGHRSVSWYQQTPGQGLQFLFEYFSETQRNKGNFPGRFSGRQFSNSRSEMNVSTLELGDSALYLCASSLALDRVVTGELFFGEGSRLTVL.

Regarding this clone: Germline and junction disagree at one end, which may indicate a read error. The chain links TRBV7-2 to TRBJ2-7; D may be TRBD2 (7 bases). Germline-derived CDR1 and CDR2 are SGHTA and FQGNSA. This CDR3 comprises 15 residues. This chain's CDR3 is CASSFLGGGSHEQYF. DNA for the CDR3: TGTGCCAGCAGCTTCTTGGGGGGGGGCTCCCACGAGCAGTACTTC.

V gene TRBV3-1 (or the pseudogene TRBV3-2) combines with J gene TRBJ1-3; TRBD1 might be the D (6 bases). The germline V and J ends were trimmed by 2 bases and 2 bases, with 16 bases remaining between them. This CDR3 is 17 amino acids long. In germline, CDR1 is LGHDT, CDR2 YNNKEL (reference sequence). The CDR3 region has the DNA TGTGCCAGCAGCCAATATCGAGGGGGGGTTGCTGGAAACACCATATATTTT. This codes for CASSQYRGGVAGNTIYF.

This chain uses TRBV4-3 with TRBJ1-1, with D maybe TRBD1 (5 bases). Germline loops: CDR1 LGHNA, CDR2 YSLEER. The V and J ends lost 0 bases and 4 bases respectively, with 12 bases between them. CDR3 length equals 15 residues. This CDR3 is CASSQEGVIGTEAFF. In nucleotides, the CDR3 is TGCGCCAGCAGCCAAGAAGGGGTTATTGGCACTGAAGCTTTCTTT.

The CDR3 sequence: CASSPRDSSYEQYF. CDR3 bases: TGTGCCAGCTCACCGAGAGACAGTTCGTACGAGCAGTACTTC. The chain employs TRBV18 and TRBJ2-7; perhaps TRBD1 as D (5 bases). Germline assignment: CDR1 KGHSH and CDR2 LQKENI. With 3 bases removed from V and 4 bases from J, the gap between germline ends came to 13 bases. This CDR3 has 14 amino acids.

This clone was recorded once. V and J are TRBV4-3 and TRBJ2-3; a weak D match, TRBD2 (6 bases). V was clipped by 4 bases and J by 1 base, with 12 bases between them. The CDR3 length is 15 residues. Germline loops: CDR1 LGHNA, CDR2 YSLEER. In DNA, the CDR3 is TGCGCCAGCAGCCCCGGGACGGGGGGCACAGATACGCAGTATTTT. Translated: CASSPGTGGTDTQYF.

The chain joins TRBV4-3 to TRBJ1-4; D is possibly TRBD1 (5 bases). The V gene's germline CDR1 is LGHNA and CDR2 YSLEER. The CDR3 totals 15 residues. V dropped 0 bases and J dropped 3 bases, with 8 bases sitting between them. CDR3 region: CASSQDQGSNEKLFF. In DNA form, the CDR3 reads TGCGCCAGCAGCCAAGACCAGGGCTCTAATGAAAAACTGTTTTTT.

The rearrangement links TRBV4-3 to TRBJ1-4, with 8 bases aligning to TRBD1. With 2 bases clipped from V and 7 bases from J, the junction kept 9 bases outside the gene matches. The CDR3 is made up of 16 amino acids. Germline lookup yields CDR1 LGHNA and CDR2 YSLEER. The CDR3: CASSQSPGTGSEKLFF. The CDR3 DNA reads TGCGCCAGCAGCCAATCCCCCGGGACAGGTTCTGAAAAACTGTTTTTT.

This chain uses TRBV10-2 with TRBJ2-1; weak D call: TRBD2 (6 bases). CDR3 length: 14 residues. V lost 6 bases to trimming and J lost 5 bases, with 14 bases between them. From germline, CDR1 is WSHSY and CDR2 SAAADI. The CDR3 bases are TGCGCCAGCAGCGGGGGAGGCCCAAACAATGAGCAGTTCTTC. This sequence encodes CASSGGGPNNEQFF.

The chain carries TRBV19 and TRBJ1-2; D is undetermined. V lost 6 bases and J 2 bases, leaving 16 bases between the germline ends. Germline V gene sequence: CDR1 LNHDA, CDR2 SQIVND (reference sequence). The length of the CDR3 is 15 residues. DNA for the CDR3: TGTGCCAGTAGCCCCAAAATGACATCCAACTATGGCTACACCTTC. Residues: CASSPKMTSNYGYTF.